The 24 T cell receptor beta chains reported below all come from one sample, sequenced in a study of cytomegalovirus exposure and HLA in healthy donors. It was with 60 Vbeta and 13 Jbeta primers that the PCR ran. Profiled with immunoSEQ multiplex PCR; TCRdb holds only in-frame clones, not every one. This table holds roughly 150,000 clones, 65% to 90% found once. Input material: PBMCs. Receptors originate from a male donor in good health and CMV-seronegative.

This chain connects TRBV6-5 to TRBJ2-2; D might be TRBD1 (6 bases). Germline CDR1 and CDR2: MNHEY and SVGAGI. The CDR3 is made up of 15 amino acids. The V end lost 6 bases, the J end lost 6 bases, and 17 bases lay between the germline ends. The CDR3 DNA sequence: TGTGCCAGCAGACTGACAGGACCTGGACCCGGGGAGCTGTTTTTT. It translates to CASRLTGPGPGELFF.

The chain links TRBV7-2 to TRBJ2-2; 8 bases agree with TRBD1. With V trimmed by 2 bases and J by 7 bases, 3 bases remained unmatched. Germline V lookup: CDR1 SGHTA, CDR2 FQGNSA. The CDR3 totals 14 residues. This CDR3 is CASSLIRGRGELFF. The CDR3 nucleotides are TGTGCCAGCAGCTTAATCAGGGGGCGCGGGGAGCTGTTTTTT.

The chain couples TRBV4-3 to TRBJ2-5; the match to TRBD2 covers 8 bases. Germline V gene data show CDR1 as LGHNA and CDR2 as YSLEER. V dropped 4 bases and J dropped 1; count of bases not matched to a gene: 14. This CDR3 has 18 residues. In DNA, the CDR3 is TGCGCCAGCAGCCGAGTCGCGGGCCAGCGGGGGTCCCAAGAGACCCAGTACTTC. Translation gives CASSRVAGQRGSQETQYF.

The chain employs TRBV5-1 and TRBJ2-2, with D maybe TRBD1 (6 bases). CDR1 SGHRS and CDR2 YFSETQ come from the germline V gene. The CDR3 spans 14 residues. Trimming removed 6 bases from V and 2 bases from J, with 11 bases in between. The CDR3 loop reads CASIPGANTGELFF. The CDR3 nucleotides read TGCGCCAGCATCCCAGGGGCTAACACCGGGGAGCTGTTTTTT.

This clone was found a few times. The chain combines TRBV19 with TRBJ2-7; 12 bases align to TRBD2. Germline V CDR1 and CDR2: LNHDA, SQIVND (reference sequence). V lost 5 bases and J lost 3; bases outside the gene matches: 14. CDR3 size: 18 residues. CDR3 sequence: CASSLRTSGEGPYYEQYF. CDR3 sequence (DNA): TGTGCCAGTAGTCTACGGACTAGCGGGGAAGGCCCGTACTACGAGCAGTACTTC.

This clone was picked up a small number of times. The chain employs TRBV7-9 and TRBJ1-1, with D possibly being TRBD1 (5 bases). This CDR3 spans 13 amino acids. V shed 6 bases and J shed 3 bases, with 11 bases lying between them. Per germline, CDR1 SEHNR and CDR2 FQNEAQ (reference sequence). Here the CDR3 DNA reads TGTGCCAGCAGTCCTTGGGGGGACACTGAAGCTTTCTTT. Its protein is CASSPWGDTEAFF.

V usage is TRBV6-1 and J usage is TRBJ1-3; 7 nucleotides align to TRBD1. Trimming cost V 8 bases and J 0 bases; bases outside gene matches: 7. Germline CDR1 and CDR2: MNHNS and SASEGT. This CDR3 is 15 amino acids long. DNA of the CDR3: TGTGCCAGCCAACAGGGGACAAGCTCTGGAAACACCATATATTTT. The encoded protein is CASQQGTSSGNTIYF.

CDR3 region: CASSIGPSSYEQYF. CDR3 DNA: TGTGCCAGCAGTATTGGTCCGAGCTCCTACGAGCAGTACTTC. The chain employs TRBV6-6 and TRBJ2-7; unclear D gene. The ends were cut back, 5 bases at V and 0 bases at J, with 11 bases in the middle. Germline lookup yields CDR1 MNHNY and CDR2 SVGAGI (reference sequence). CDR3 length: 14 amino acids.

The chain carries TRBV9 and TRBJ2-3; tentatively, D is TRBD2 (5 bases). This CDR3 is built from 16 residues. CDR1 is SGDLS, CDR2 YYNGEE, per germline. Trimming stripped 1 base from V and 0 bases from J, with 12 bases between. This chain's CDR3 is CASSVYQRSSTDTQYF. The CDR3 nucleotides read TGTGCCAGCAGCGTATACCAGCGGTCTAGCACAGATACGCAGTATTTT.

This clone was observed a few times. The chain links TRBV27 to TRBJ1-2, with D possibly being TRBD1 (5 bases). With 2 bases removed from V and 1 base from J, the gap between germline ends came to 8 bases. CDR1 MNHEY and CDR2 SMNVEV come from the germline V gene (reference sequence). This CDR3 has 14 residues. CDR3 loop: CASSLQGGNYGYTF. The CDR3, as DNA: TGTGCCAGCAGTTTACAGGGAGGTAACTATGGCTACACCTTC.

The chain joins TRBV19 to TRBJ2-5; D gene ambiguous. V was trimmed by 5 bases and J by 3 bases, leaving 10 bases between them. The germline gives CDR1 LNHDA, CDR2 SQIVND (reference sequence). There are 13 residues in the CDR3. In DNA, the CDR3 is TGTGCCAGTAGTCAGGATTCAGAAGAGACCCAGTACTTC. Translated: CASSQDSEETQYF.

This clone was recorded only once. The CDR3 DNA sequence: TGTGCCACCAGCAGAGGCGGGCCCAGGGGGCCCACTAATGAAAAACTGTTTTTT. Translating gives CATSRGGPRGPTNEKLFF. The chain combines TRBV15 with TRBJ1-4; 8 bases are shared with TRBD1. The length of the CDR3 is 18 residues. Germline V gene data show CDR1 as LNHNV and CDR2 as YYDKDF (reference sequence). The trim removed 1 base at V and 2 bases at J, leaving 9 bases unmatched. The complete variable domain, with remaining parts taken from reference TRBV15 and TRBJ1-4, reads DAMVIQNPRYQVTQFGKPVTLSCSQTLNHNVMYWYQQKSSQAPKLLFHYYDKDFNNEADTPDNFQSRRPNTSFCFLDIRSPGLGDTAMYLCATSRGGPRGPTNEKLFFGSGTQLSVL.

The genes are TRBV18 and TRBJ1-1, with D possibly TRBD1 on 6 matching bases. Trimming took 1 base from V and 1 from J, leaving 7 bases between them. Germline CDR1 is KGHSH and CDR2 is LQKENI. CDR3 length equals 14 residues. CDR3 region: CASSPQGGNTEAFF. In nucleotides, the CDR3 is TGTGCCAGCTCACCACAAGGGGGGAACACTGAAGCTTTCTTT.

The chain carries TRBV5-6 and TRBJ1-6, with 8 bases lining up with TRBD1. V dropped 4 bases and J dropped 7; count of bases not matched to a gene: 7. The germline CDR1 and CDR2 sequences are SGHDT and YYEEEE. CDR3 length: 15 residues. CDR3: CASSPSGGGNSPLHF. CDR3 sequence (DNA): TGTGCCAGCAGCCCATCAGGGGGCGGAAATTCACCCCTCCACTTT.

V usage is TRBV30 and J usage is TRBJ1-3; TRBD1 matches 10 bases. The germline V gene has CDR1 GTSNPN and CDR2 SVGIG (reference sequence). The J segment lost 6 bases and the V segment lost 2 bases, leaving 7 bases of the junction unmatched. The CDR3 extends over 15 amino acids. For the CDR3, the DNA is TGTGCCTGGAGTCCGGGACAGGGGTCCGTAAACACCATATATTTT. This codes for CAWSPGQGSVNTIYF.

The chain employs TRBV5-5 and TRBJ2-5, with 7 nucleotides matching TRBD1. The V and J ends lost 3 bases and 7 bases, in that order; junction bases with no gene match: 21. The CDR3 consists of 18 residues. CDR1 SGHKS and CDR2 YYEKEE come from the germline V gene (reference sequence). The CDR3 is CASSSQPPTGSPSGTQYF. The CDR3 DNA sequence: TGTGCCAGCAGCTCGCAACCCCCGACAGGGTCCCCCTCAGGGACCCAGTACTTC. The full variable domain, completed using reference TRBV5-5 and TRBJ2-5, is DAGVTQSPTHLIKTRGQQVTLRCSPISGHKSVSWYQQVLGQGPQFIFQYYEKEERGRGNFPDRFSARQFPNYSSELNVNALLLGDSALYLCASSSQPPTGSPSGTQYFGPGTRLLVL.

The chain is built from TRBV7-9 and TRBJ1-6; maybe TRBD1 (6 bases). The V gene lost 4 bases and the J gene lost 1 base, with 8 bases spanning the gap. Looked up from germline, CDR1 is SEHNR and CDR2 is FQNEAQ (reference sequence). This CDR3 contains 15 residues. This CDR3 reads CASSSQGSYNSPLHF. The CDR3 DNA reads as TGTGCCAGCAGCTCACAGGGTTCCTATAATTCACCCCTCCACTTT.

This rearrangement joins TRBV9 to TRBJ1-6, with 7 bases aligning to TRBD1. From germline, CDR1 is SGDLS and CDR2 YYNGEE. The CDR3 is 15 residues long. The V segment lost 4 bases and the J segment 4 bases; nucleotides outside the gene matches: 5. CDR3 amino acids: CASSQKGAYNSPLHF. CDR3 nucleotide sequence: TGTGCCAGCAGCCAAAAGGGGGCTTATAATTCACCCCTCCACTTT.

This chain links TRBV6-1 with TRBJ1-3; D is ambiguous. V shed 8 bases and J shed 0 bases, with 5 bases lying between them. This CDR3 is 12 amino acids long. From germline, CDR1 is MNHNS and CDR2 SASEGT. The CDR3 DNA sequence: TGTGCCAGCCACAGCTCTGGAAACACCATATATTTT. It encodes CASHSSGNTIYF.

This sequence joins TRBV2 and TRBJ2-1; 7 bases fit TRBD1. The CDR3 covers 12 residues. The germline CDR1 and CDR2 sequences are SNHLY and FYNNEI. After removal of 9 bases from V and 5 bases from J, the junction contained 4 bases not matched to a gene. The CDR3 DNA follows: TGTGCCAGACAGGGGTACAACAATGAGCAGTTCTTC. It encodes CARQGYNNEQFF.

The V and J genes are TRBV14 and TRBJ2-3; D unresolved. V was clipped by 0 bases and J by 8 bases, with 12 bases between them. The CDR3 extends over 14 amino acids. Looked up from germline, CDR1 is SGHDN and CDR2 is FVKESK. CDR3 loop: CASSQESYRSTQYF. CDR3 nucleotide sequence: TGTGCCAGCAGCCAAGAGTCGTATCGGAGTACGCAGTATTTT.

This clone was seen only a few times. This chain links TRBV19 with TRBJ1-6, with D possibly matching TRBD1 (6 bases). V lost 9 bases to trimming and J lost 3 bases, with 21 bases between them. The CDR3 has 17 residues. Germline V CDR1 and CDR2: LNHDA, SQIVND (reference sequence). This chain's CDR3 is CASTPGTQRVYNSPLHF. CDR3 sequence (DNA): TGTGCCAGCACCCCCGGGACACAAAGAGTCTATAATTCACCCCTCCACTTT.

The rearrangement uses TRBV7-2 and TRBJ1-4; 8 nucleotides line up with TRBD1. The germline gives CDR1 SGHTA, CDR2 FQGNSA. V was pared by 0 bases and J by 8 bases, with 23 bases of the junction left unmatched. This CDR3 comprises 21 residues. The CDR3, as DNA: TGTGCCAGCAGCTTAGCGCGTTTGGGTATCTGGATTAGACAGGGGAGGGAAAAACTGTTTTTT. Protein: CASSLARLGIWIRQGREKLFF.

The chain has TRBV5-4 and TRBJ2-3, with TRBD1 identical over 9 bases. V shed 4 bases and J 6 bases; nucleotides not matched to a gene: 9. The CDR3 has 15 residues. Germline V gene sequence: CDR1 SGHNT, CDR2 YYREEE (reference sequence). CDR3 sequence (DNA): TGTGCCAGCAGCCCTCCCAGACAGGGGGGGGATACGCAGTATTTT. Its protein product is CASSPPRQGGDTQYF. The whole variable domain, remainder taken from reference TRBV5-4 and TRBJ2-3, is ETGVTQSPTHLIKTRGQQVTLRCSSQSGHNTVSWYQQALGQGPQFIFQYYREEENGRGNFPPRFSGLQFPNYSSELNVNALELDDSALYLCASSPPRQGGDTQYFGPGTRLTVL.